This is a list of T cell receptor beta chains from one sample in a study of blood T cells in healthy people across ages. TCRdb reanalysed the 5' RACE reads using MiXCR and keeps one entry per CDR3 protein. The sample has roughly 800,000 distinct CDR3 sequences, 53% seen once. Input material: blood. The receptors derive from a man older than 75 in good health. Both conserved end residues are part of each CDR3. The size field is filled for only some rows; it gives once, few, many or a size class.

abundance,j_gene,len,v_gene,CDR3aa
few,TRBJ2-7,16,TRBV28,CASSPRLGLAVYEQYF
NA,TRBJ2-7,15,TRBV11-3,CASSPESGGSSEQYF
few,TRBJ1-1,15,TRBV29-1,CSVPQQGTKNTEAFF
few,TRBJ2-6,18,TRBV7-9,CASNARDRASSGANVLTF
NA,TRBJ2-3,15,TRBV7-3,CASSPRGGDSDTQYF
NA,TRBJ2-5,16,TRBV28,CASSLTGTGGRETQYF
NA,TRBJ2-1,15,TRBV9,CASSVLADSYNGQFF
once,NA,14,TRBV5-1,CASSSDAAGETQYF
NA,TRBJ1-5,15,TRBV29-1,CSVLWDGFSNQPQHF
NA,TRBJ2-1,17,TRBV15,CATSRDYPGRVGYEQFF
NA,TRBJ2-3,15,TRBV5-1,CASGTAGAGTETQYF
NA,TRBJ1-2,16,TRBV12-3/TRBV12-4,CASLSLQGEGNYGYTF
NA,TRBJ1-2,13,TRBV29-1,CSAAPLSGWGYTF
few,TRBJ1-2,11,TRBV6-2/TRBV6-3,CASRDSYGYTF
NA,NA,16,TRBV5-1,CASSTATSGVTYEQYF
NA,TRBJ1-1,12,TRBV3-1,CASSQFETEAFF
once,TRBJ2-1,13,TRBV5-1,CASSARAGNEQFF
few,TRBJ2-3,16,TRBV7-2,CASSYRAGLGPDTQYF
NA,TRBJ2-1,16,TRBV15,CATSRVPLADYNEQFF
NA,TRBJ2-3,17,TRBV9,CASSTLRAGASTDTQYF
few,TRBJ2-5,14,TRBV20-1,CSAIPDRRTETQYF
NA,TRBJ2-5,13,TRBV20-1,CSASSAPKETQYF
NA,TRBJ2-1,18,TRBV27,CASSRSTPGTGGINEQFF
few,TRBJ2-7,19,TRBV6-5,CASSSGLGLAGGLGNEQYF
NA,TRBJ1-1,13,TRBV29-1,CSVLKGMNTEAFF
NA,TRBJ1-2,17,TRBV3-1,CASSQDSGTRQGNGYTF
few,TRBJ2-3,16,TRBV6-5,CASSYRGTRVGDTQYF
NA,TRBJ2-6,14,TRBV30,CARKQDSGANVLTF
NA,NA,15,TRBV28,CASSEGGQRSYEQYF
NA,TRBJ2-1,15,TRBV28,CASSSVGQGMGEQFF
NA,TRBJ2-5,15,TRBV24-1,CATSDPGQNQETQYF
few,TRBJ2-5,13,TRBV29-1,CSQQGLAGGAQYF
once,TRBJ2-1,15,TRBV20-1,CSARDVRGGGNEQFF
NA,TRBJ2-1,15,TRBV29-1,CSVVGGSSSYNEQFF
few,TRBJ2-7,14,TRBV6-5,CASSYRPDRYEQYF
NA,TRBJ2-5,14,TRBV5-1,CASSIGTTAETRYF
few,TRBJ2-1,15,TRBV20-1,CSASLVLAGRNEQFF
NA,NA,12,TRBV10-3,CAMATGGYEQYF
NA,TRBJ2-3,19,TRBV9,CASSVASSPDRGFADTQYF
once,TRBJ1-1,14,TRBV18,CASSLKSSYTEAFF
once,TRBJ2-5,16,TRBV27,CASSLDRGRGRETQYF
NA,TRBJ2-5,12,TRBV20-1,CSATKGQETQYF
NA,TRBJ1-1,13,TRBV12-3/TRBV12-4,CASRLRGNTEAFF
once,TRBJ2-3,16,TRBV20-1,CSATRGAAGGHRYAYF
NA,TRBJ2-3,15,TRBV6-5,CASSRDSGSTDTQYF
NA,TRBJ1-1,16,TRBV28,CASCETGGLGNTEAFF
few,TRBJ1-2,12,TRBV6-5,CASAARSYGYTF
NA,TRBJ2-3,16,TRBV4-2,CASSQDLGGGTDTQYF
once,TRBJ2-3,14,TRBV7-9,CASSLGTGRGYAYF
NA,TRBJ1-1,16,TRBV3-1,CASSQLGTGVNTEAFF
NA,TRBJ2-3,13,TRBV7-2,CASSLAWRRYAYF
NA,TRBJ2-1,16,TRBV2,CASSESPGAGYNEQFF
NA,TRBJ1-5,14,TRBV27,CASSFSGSNQPQHF
few,TRBJ2-7,14,TRBV4-1,CASSQAQISYEQYF
NA,TRBJ2-3,17,TRBV7-9,CASSENTGGPYTDTQYF
NA,TRBJ2-7,14,TRBV12-3/TRBV12-4,CASSRDQGPYEQYF
few,TRBJ2-5,18,TRBV29-1,CSVEHQGGLRRGSETQYF